This T cell receptor (beta chain) derives from a study of regulatory T cells in long-lasting Graves disease. CDR1 and CDR2 from the germline V gene are KGHDR and SFDVKD. This CDR3 is 20 amino acids long. V trimming: 1 base; J trimming: 4 bases; junction bases outside the gene matches: 14. Arm-PCR of CDR3 regions and iRepertoire HTBI primers were the basis on which TCR beta libraries were built. Using its own MiXCR run on the multiplex PCR reads, TCRdb lists one record per CDR3 protein. The data contain hundreds of thousands of distinct CDR3 sequences, about 30% of them singletons. Study-level points and caveats: Newly diagnosed patients had higher TCR diversity than persistent Graves' patients did.

Time point defined: persistent/refractory GD, antithyroid drugs over 5 years with positive TRAb. Scientists built the TCR library using RNA that was extracted from PBMCs. Regarding this clonotype: The antigen is not known.

The source material was peripheral blood mononuclear cells (PBMCs), sampled when the disease was refractory, from a patient treated with antithyroid drugs. This receptor was obtained from a female donor with Graves disease. This chain connects TRBV24-1 to TRBJ2-5; 13 bases are shared with TRBD2. In DNA form, the CDR3 reads TGTGCCACCAGTGATTTTGGCCCCGCAGGGACTAGCGGGACCTTAGAGACCCAGTACTTC. Amino acids: CATSDFGPAGTSGTLETQYF.